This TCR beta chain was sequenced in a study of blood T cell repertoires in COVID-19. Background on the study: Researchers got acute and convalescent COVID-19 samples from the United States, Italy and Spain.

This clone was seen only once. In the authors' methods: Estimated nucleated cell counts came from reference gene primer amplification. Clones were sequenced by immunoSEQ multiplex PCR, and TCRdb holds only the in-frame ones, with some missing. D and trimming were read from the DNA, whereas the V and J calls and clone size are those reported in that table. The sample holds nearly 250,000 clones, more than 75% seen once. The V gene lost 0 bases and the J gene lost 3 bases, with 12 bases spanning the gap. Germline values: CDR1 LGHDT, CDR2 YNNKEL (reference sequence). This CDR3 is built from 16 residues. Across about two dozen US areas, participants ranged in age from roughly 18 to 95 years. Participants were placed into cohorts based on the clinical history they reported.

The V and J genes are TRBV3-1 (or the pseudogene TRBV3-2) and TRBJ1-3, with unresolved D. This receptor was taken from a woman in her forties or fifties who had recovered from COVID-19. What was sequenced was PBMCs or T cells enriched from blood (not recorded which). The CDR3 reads CASSQDPGIGGNTIYF. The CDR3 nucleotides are TGTGCCAGCAGCCAAGACCCGGGGATCGGTGGAAACACCATATATTTT.